This note documents a single T cell receptor beta chain sequence. What it binds is unknown. Germline V gene data show CDR1 as LGHNA and CDR2 as YNFKEQ. The CDR3 loop spans 15 amino acids. V gave up 4 bases and J gave up 6 bases; unmatched junction bases: 9. The data stem from a study of cytomegalovirus exposure and HLA in healthy donors. Primers included in the PCR were 60 Vbeta and 13 Jbeta primers. This table comes from immunoSEQ multiplex PCR, and its TCRdb copy is limited to in-frame clones, with some not included. This sample's clone table lists about 50,000 clones. Findings of the study overall: With DRB1 most and HLA-C fewest, TCR association rates differed between HLA loci in a later analysis. A later analysis found that most CMV-associated TCR beta chains appeared HLA-restricted. Per published accounts, TCR beta sequences correctly predicted the HLA-A and HLA-B alleles of most subjects.

The sequencing sample was made of PBMCs. This clonotype was sampled from a woman between 40 and 55 years old in good health and CMV-seronegative. The chain joins TRBV4-2 to TRBJ1-5; TRBD1 agrees at 7 bases. The CDR3 DNA reads as TGTGCCAGCAGCCCGACCCCGCAGGGGGGTCAGCCCCAGCATTTT. Translating it yields CASSPTPQGGQPQHF.